Following are 24 T cell receptor beta chains from one sample sequenced in a study of control samples from healthy donors and cancer patients. Sequencing used immunoSEQ multiplex PCR; TCRdb keeps in-frame clones, though not all of them. The table includes under 200,000 clones, approximately 94% detected once. Sequences were obtained from blood. These receptors originate from a middle-aged woman in good health.

The chain has TRBV21-1 and TRBJ2-1; the table's D call, TRBD2, was not checked against the DNA. TRBV21-1 represents a pseudogene. The CDR3 runs 15 residues. This CDR3 is CASSKTPSQNNEQFF. CDR3 coding DNA: TGTGCCAGCAGCAAAACCCCTAGCCAGAACAATGAGCAGTTCTTC.

V is TRBV7-8 and J is TRBJ1-5; D possibly corresponds to TRBD1 (6 bases). Germline V lookup: CDR1 SGHVS, CDR2 FQNEAQ. With 1 base removed from V and 3 bases from J, the gap between germline ends came to 10 bases. The length of the CDR3 is 15 residues. The CDR3 protein is CASSLGGTHNQPQHF. The CDR3 nucleotides read TGTGCCAGCAGCTTAGGTGGGACACACAATCAGCCCCAGCATTTT.

The rearrangement uses TRBV10-3 and TRBJ1-1; tentative D call: TRBD1 (6 bases). The germline CDR1 and CDR2 sequences are ENHRY and SYGVKD. The CDR3 extends over 13 amino acids. Between the trimmed V and J ends, which lost 8 bases and 4 bases, there was a span of 14 bases. CDR3 sequence reads: CAIAVTGSTEAFF. The DNA for the CDR3 is TGTGCCATCGCCGTAACAGGGTCCACTGAAGCTTTCTTT.

The chain combines TRBV6-2 or TRBV6-3 with TRBJ1-5; unclear D gene. CDR1 is MNHEY, CDR2 SVGEGT, per germline. This CDR3 contains 15 residues. The V end was cut by 2 bases, the J end by 4 bases, with 12 bases between. The CDR3 reads CASSYDGKGNQPQHF. In nucleotides, the CDR3 is TGTGCCAGCAGTTACGACGGGAAGGGTAATCAGCCCCAGCATTTT.

The chain carries TRBV6-4 and TRBJ2-2, with 7 nucleotides matching TRBD1. Per germline, CDR1 MRHNA and CDR2 SNTAGT. V was clipped by 6 bases and J by 3 bases; unmatched bases: 4. The CDR3 spans 14 residues. The CDR3 nucleotides read TGTGCCAGCAGCTCTGGACAGGACACCGGGGAGCTGTTTTTT. Translated: CASSSGQDTGELFF.

The gene calls are TRBV12-5 and TRBJ2-7; possible D gene TRBD1, 5 bases. Germline CDR1 is LGHNT and CDR2 is FRNRAP. CDR3 size: 13 residues. V lost 6 bases, J lost 4 bases, and 13 bases lay in between. CDR3 protein: CASGLGRGYEQYF. DNA of the CDR3: TGTGCTAGTGGCCTTGGAAGGGGTTACGAGCAGTACTTC.

Note on this clone: Other nucleotide sequences in the sample specify the same CDR3. The chain is built from TRBV6-2 or TRBV6-3 and TRBJ2-3; 8 nucleotides line up with TRBD2. CDR3 size: 16 residues. In germline, CDR1 is MNHEY, CDR2 SVGEGT. Losses at the gene ends were 6 bases for V and 0 bases for J; bases not matched to a gene: 8. This CDR3 reads CASSLGLAGSTDTQYF. The CDR3 region has the DNA TGTGCCAGCAGCCTGGGATTAGCGGGGAGCACAGATACGCAGTATTTT.

The V gene is TRBV4-3, the J gene TRBJ1-2; D is uncertain. In germline, CDR1 is LGHNA, CDR2 YSLEER. Trimming took 1 base from V and 4 from J, leaving 13 bases between them. The CDR3 spans 15 residues. CDR3 sequence reads: CASSQVAGTPYGYTF. In DNA form, the CDR3 reads TGCGCCAGCAGCCAAGTGGCCGGCACCCCCTATGGCTACACCTTC.

The chain is built from TRBV5-1 and TRBJ1-2, with D maybe TRBD1 (5 bases). The germline V gene has CDR1 SGHRS and CDR2 YFSETQ. V lost 3 bases and J lost 14, with 17 bases in between. The CDR3 runs 12 residues. The chain's CDR3 is CASSSRDGQETF. In DNA form, the CDR3 reads TGCGCCAGCAGCTCCAGGGACGGCCAAGAAACCTTC. Variable domain in full (rest from reference TRBV5-1 and TRBJ1-2): KAGVTQTPRYLIKTRGQQVTLSCSPISGHRSVSWYQQTPGQGLQFLFEYFSETQRNKGNFPGRFSGRQFSNSRSEMNVSTLELGDSALYLCASSSRDGQETFGSGTRLTVV.

The chain carries TRBV7-9 and TRBJ2-3, with 7 positions matching TRBD2. V shed 3 bases, J shed 4 bases, and the junction held 13 bases outside the gene matches. Germline CDR1 SEHNR, CDR2 FQNEAQ (reference sequence). The CDR3 has 17 residues. As DNA, the CDR3 is TGTGCCAGCAGCTTCATCCCGCGGGAGAGAGCCGCAGATACGCAGTATTTT. This gives the protein CASSFIPRERAADTQYF.

This CDR3 is CASSFGTGVGYTF. CDR3 coding DNA: TGTGCCAGCAGTTTCGGGACAGGGGTCGGCTACACCTTC. The chain carries TRBV12-3 or TRBV12-4 and TRBJ1-2, with TRBD1 matching over 10 bases. V trimming: 3 bases; J trimming: 8 bases; junction bases outside the gene matches: 3. This CDR3 has 13 residues.

This sequence joins TRBV19 and TRBJ2-5, with D possibly being TRBD1 (6 bases). Germline lookup yields CDR1 LNHDA and CDR2 SQIVND (reference sequence). This CDR3 spans 15 amino acids. The V end was cut by 7 bases, the J end by 5 bases, with 20 bases between. CDR3 sequence: CASKKGRAGEETQYF. CDR3 bases: TGTGCCAGTAAAAAGGGGCGGGCAGGGGAGGAGACCCAGTACTTC.

This clone came up a few times. The chain has TRBV5-8 and TRBJ1-2; tentatively, D is TRBD1 (6 bases). The V and J ends lost 4 bases and 8 bases respectively, with 27 bases between them. Germline CDR1 reads SGHTS; CDR2 reads YDEGEE. This CDR3 has 17 amino acids. In nucleotides, the CDR3 is TGTGCCAGCAGCGCCCGGTTGGGACAAATCCTCACACGAGGCTACACCTTC. Encoded protein: CASSARLGQILTRGYTF.

The chain recombines TRBV15 with TRBJ2-2, with D tentatively TRBD1 (7 bases). V gave up 2 bases and J gave up 5 bases, with 18 bases separating them. Germline loops: CDR1 LNHNV, CDR2 YYDKDF (reference sequence). This CDR3 contains 17 residues. CDR3 sequence: CATSRQEGTEETGELFF. The CDR3 DNA follows: TGTGCCACCAGCAGACAGGAGGGGACAGAAGAAACCGGGGAGCTGTTTTTT.

This clone appeared a single time. DNA of the CDR3: TGTGCCAGCAGCTTAGGGGGGCGGAATGGGGCCAACGTCCTGACTTTC. This translates into CASSLGGRNGANVLTF. This chain joins TRBV7-2 and TRBJ2-6, with D perhaps TRBD1 (6 bases). The length of the CDR3 is 16 residues. Trimming stripped 1 base from V and 3 bases from J, with 10 bases between. Germline values: CDR1 SGHTA, CDR2 FQGNSA.

V is TRBV18 and J is TRBJ1-1; no clear D. CDR3 length: 13 residues. Germline values: CDR1 KGHSH, CDR2 LQKENI. Deletions cut 5 bases from V and 0 bases from J, with 7 bases between. For the CDR3, the DNA is TGTGCCAGCTCAACGACACTGAACACTGAAGCTTTCTTT. This codes for CASSTTLNTEAFF. The full variable domain, completed using reference TRBV18 and TRBJ1-1, is NAGVMQNPRHLVRRRGQEARLRCSPMKGHSHVYWYRQLPEEGLKFMVYLQKENIIDESGMPKERFSAEFPKEGPSILRIQQVVRGDSAAYFCASSTTLNTEAFFGQGTRLTVV.

Of note for this clone: The sample holds other DNA sequences that translate to the same CDR3. The rearrangement uses TRBV7-2 and TRBJ1-2; D is perhaps TRBD1 (5 bases). Germline V lookup: CDR1 SGHTA, CDR2 FQGNSA. This CDR3 contains 13 residues. The ends were cut back, 8 bases at V and 7 bases at J, with 17 bases in the middle. CDR3 DNA sequence: TGTGCCAGCCTACCTCGGGGTGGGGGTGGCTACACCTTC. Protein sequence: CASLPRGGGGYTF. The variable domain in full, with the rest retrieved from reference TRBV7-2 and TRBJ1-2, is GAGVSQSPSNKVTEKGKDVELRCDPISGHTALYWYRQSLGQGLEFLIYFQGNSAPDKSGLPSDRFSAERTGGSVSTLTIQRTQQEDSAVYLCASLPRGGGGYTFGSGTRLTVV.

This chain connects TRBV19 to TRBJ1-4; tentative D call: TRBD1 (6 bases). The CDR3 has 15 amino acids. V was shortened by 6 bases and J by 0 bases, with 11 bases between the two germline ends. Germline V gives CDR1 LNHDA, CDR2 SQIVND (reference sequence). The CDR3 loop is CASRDSEATNEKLFF. The CDR3 DNA is TGTGCCAGTAGGGACAGCGAGGCAACTAATGAAAAACTGTTTTTT. Full variable domain (missing parts from reference TRBV19 and TRBJ1-4): DGGITQSPKYLFRKEGQNVTLSCEQNLNHDAMYWYRQDPGQGLRLIYYSQIVNDFQKGDIAEGYSVSREKKESFPLTVTSAQKNPTAFYLCASRDSEATNEKLFFGSGTQLSVL.

The V gene is TRBV6-2 or TRBV6-3, the J gene TRBJ2-3; tentative D call: TRBD2 (6 bases). This CDR3 comprises 14 residues. V shed 4 bases and J shed 4 bases, with 12 bases lying between them. Looked up from germline, CDR1 is MNHEY and CDR2 is SVGEGT. The CDR3 DNA reads as TGTGCCAGCAGTTCGACGGGAGACGCAGATACGCAGTATTTT. It is translated as CASSSTGDADTQYF.

This sequence joins TRBV6-1 and TRBJ1-2, with D hard to call. The CDR3 length is 12 residues. Looked up from germline, CDR1 is MNHNS and CDR2 is SASEGT. V was trimmed by 2 bases and J by 6 bases, leaving 7 bases between them. The CDR3 is CASSESGDGYTF. The DNA of the CDR3 is TGTGCCAGCAGTGAATCGGGCGATGGCTACACCTTC.

This chain links TRBV25-1 with TRBJ1-2; D call uncertain. The CDR3 runs 14 residues. V was cut by 2 bases and J by 1 base, with 8 bases left in between. CDR1 is MGHDK, CDR2 SYGVNS, per germline. CDR3 nucleotide sequence: TGTGCCAGCAGTGAACCGGGATTTAACTATGGCTACACCTTC. Its translation: CASSEPGFNYGYTF.

The gene calls are TRBV2 and TRBJ1-5; D is perhaps TRBD1 (6 bases). The CDR3 has 14 residues. In germline, CDR1 is SNHLY, CDR2 FYNNEI. V was shortened by 7 bases and J by 5 bases, with 15 bases between the two germline ends. In nucleotides, the CDR3 is TGTGCCAGCATGTTGGGGGGCTGGGATCAGCCCCAGCATTTT. Its translation: CASMLGGWDQPQHF.

This clone showed up just once. The chain couples TRBV7-2 to TRBJ2-3; D remains ambiguous. CDR1 SGHTA and CDR2 FQGNSA come from the germline V gene. V was clipped by 1 base and J by 1 base, with 6 bases between them. This CDR3 is 14 amino acids long. The CDR3 is CASSLVGRTDTQYF. DNA for the CDR3: TGTGCCAGCAGCTTAGTGGGCCGCACAGATACGCAGTATTTT. The entire variable domain, with the rest obtained from reference TRBV7-2 and TRBJ2-3, is as follows: GAGVSQSPSNKVTEKGKDVELRCDPISGHTALYWYRQSLGQGLEFLIYFQGNSAPDKSGLPSDRFSAERTGGSVSTLTIQRTQQEDSAVYLCASSLVGRTDTQYFGPGTRLTVL.

The count of this clone is one. The chain combines TRBV5-4 with TRBJ2-4; either TRBD1 or TRBD2 may supply D (6 bases each). Between the trimmed V and J ends, which lost 4 bases and 6 bases, there was a span of 17 bases. The CDR3 runs to 15 residues. Germline values: CDR1 SGHNT, CDR2 YYREEE (reference sequence). CDR3 nucleotide sequence: TGTGCCAGCAGCACCCTTTTAGGGGGGTCAAACATTCAGTACTTC. It yields the protein CASSTLLGGSNIQYF.